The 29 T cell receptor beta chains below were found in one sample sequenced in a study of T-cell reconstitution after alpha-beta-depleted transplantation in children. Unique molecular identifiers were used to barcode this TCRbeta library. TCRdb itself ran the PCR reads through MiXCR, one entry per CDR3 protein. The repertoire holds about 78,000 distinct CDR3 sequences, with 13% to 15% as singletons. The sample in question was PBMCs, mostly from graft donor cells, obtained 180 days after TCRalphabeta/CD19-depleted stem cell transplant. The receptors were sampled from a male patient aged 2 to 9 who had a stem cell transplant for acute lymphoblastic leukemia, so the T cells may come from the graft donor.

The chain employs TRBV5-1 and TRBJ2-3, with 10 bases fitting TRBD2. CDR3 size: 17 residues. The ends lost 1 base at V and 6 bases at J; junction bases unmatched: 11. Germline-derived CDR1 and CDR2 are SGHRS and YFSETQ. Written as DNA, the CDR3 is TGCGCCAGCAGCTTGAGAAGGCTAGCGGGAGACGGTGATACGCAGTATTTT. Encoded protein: CASSLRRLAGDGDTQYF.

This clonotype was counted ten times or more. CDR3 DNA sequence: TGCGCCAGCAGCCGACTAGCGGGGGAACTGCGGGAGGAGTTCTTC. This sequence encodes CASSRLAGELREEFF. This chain joins TRBV5-1 and TRBJ2-1; 12 bases are a match to TRBD2. The ends lost 4 bases at V and 14 bases at J; junction bases unmatched: 13. The CDR3 runs to 15 residues. From germline, CDR1 is SGHRS and CDR2 YFSETQ.

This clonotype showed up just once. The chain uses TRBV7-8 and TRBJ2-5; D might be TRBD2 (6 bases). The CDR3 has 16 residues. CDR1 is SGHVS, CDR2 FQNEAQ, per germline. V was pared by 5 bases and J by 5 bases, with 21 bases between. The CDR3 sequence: CASSPQARGVGETQYF. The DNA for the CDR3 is TGTGCCAGCAGCCCACAAGCGCGCGGGGTGGGTGAGACCCAGTACTTC.

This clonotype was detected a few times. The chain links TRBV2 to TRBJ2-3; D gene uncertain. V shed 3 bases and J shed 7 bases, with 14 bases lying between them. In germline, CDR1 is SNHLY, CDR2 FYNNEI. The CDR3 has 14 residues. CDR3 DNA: TGTGCCAGCAGTGAGAGGAACCTCCGTTATACGCAGTATTTT. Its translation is CASSERNLRYTQYF.

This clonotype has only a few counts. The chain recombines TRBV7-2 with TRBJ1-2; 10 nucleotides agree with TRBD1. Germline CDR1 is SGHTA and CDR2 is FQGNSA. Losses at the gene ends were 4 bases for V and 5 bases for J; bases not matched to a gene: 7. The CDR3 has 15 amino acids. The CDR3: CASSSPGQGRYGYTF. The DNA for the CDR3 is TGTGCCAGCAGCTCTCCGGGACAGGGGAGGTATGGCTACACCTTC.

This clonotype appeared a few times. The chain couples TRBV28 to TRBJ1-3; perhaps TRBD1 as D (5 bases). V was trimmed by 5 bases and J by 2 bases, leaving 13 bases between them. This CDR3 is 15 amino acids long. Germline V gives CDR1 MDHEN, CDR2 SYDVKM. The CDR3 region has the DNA TGTGCCAGCAGTAACTCCTGGGGCCCTGGAAACACCATATATTTT. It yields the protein CASSNSWGPGNTIYF.

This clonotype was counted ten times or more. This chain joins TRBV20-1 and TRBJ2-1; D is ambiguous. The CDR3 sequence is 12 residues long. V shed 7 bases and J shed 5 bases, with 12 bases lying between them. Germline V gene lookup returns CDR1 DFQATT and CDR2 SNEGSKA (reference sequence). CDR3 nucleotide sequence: TGCAGTGTTTCAGTTGGACACAATGAGCAGTTCTTC. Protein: CSVSVGHNEQFF.

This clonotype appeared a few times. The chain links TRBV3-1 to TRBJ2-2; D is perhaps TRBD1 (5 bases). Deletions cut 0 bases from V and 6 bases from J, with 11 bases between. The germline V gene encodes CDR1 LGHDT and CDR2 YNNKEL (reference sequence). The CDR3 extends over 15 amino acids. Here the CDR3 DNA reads TGTGCCAGCAGCCAAGATATCACAGGCCCCGGGGAGCTGTTTTTT. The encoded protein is CASSQDITGPGELFF.

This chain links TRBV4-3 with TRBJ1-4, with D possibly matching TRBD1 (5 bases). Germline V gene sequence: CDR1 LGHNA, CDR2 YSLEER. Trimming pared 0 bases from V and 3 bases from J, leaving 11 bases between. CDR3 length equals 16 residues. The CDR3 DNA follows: TGCGCCAGCAGCCAAGATCGGAGGGGACCTAATGAAAAACTGTTTTTT. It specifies CASSQDRRGPNEKLFF.

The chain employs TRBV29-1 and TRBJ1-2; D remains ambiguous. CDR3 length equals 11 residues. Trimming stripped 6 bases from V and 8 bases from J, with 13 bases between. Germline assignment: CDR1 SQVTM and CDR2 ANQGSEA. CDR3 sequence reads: CSVPLGAGYTF. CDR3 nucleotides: TGCAGCGTGCCCCTTGGTGCGGGCTACACCTTC.

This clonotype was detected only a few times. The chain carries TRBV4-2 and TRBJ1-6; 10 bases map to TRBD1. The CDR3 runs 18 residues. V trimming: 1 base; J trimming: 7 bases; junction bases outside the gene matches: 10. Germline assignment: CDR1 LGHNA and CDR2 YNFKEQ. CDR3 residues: CASSQALRATGGNSPLHF. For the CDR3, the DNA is TGTGCCAGCAGCCAAGCCCTCCGGGCGACAGGGGGCAATTCACCCCTCCACTTT.

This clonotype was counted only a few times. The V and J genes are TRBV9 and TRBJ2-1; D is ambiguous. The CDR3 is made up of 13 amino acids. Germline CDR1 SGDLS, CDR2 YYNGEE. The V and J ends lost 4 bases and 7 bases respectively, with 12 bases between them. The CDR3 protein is CASSRITRNEQFF. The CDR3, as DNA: TGTGCCAGCAGCCGTATTACAAGGAATGAGCAGTTCTTC.

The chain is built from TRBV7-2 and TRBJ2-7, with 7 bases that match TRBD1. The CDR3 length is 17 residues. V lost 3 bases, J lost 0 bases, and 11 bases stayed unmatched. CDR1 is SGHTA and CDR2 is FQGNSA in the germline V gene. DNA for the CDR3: TGTGCCAGCAGCTTTATTTCCAGGACAGGTTACTCCTACGAGCAGTACTTC. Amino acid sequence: CASSFISRTGYSYEQYF.

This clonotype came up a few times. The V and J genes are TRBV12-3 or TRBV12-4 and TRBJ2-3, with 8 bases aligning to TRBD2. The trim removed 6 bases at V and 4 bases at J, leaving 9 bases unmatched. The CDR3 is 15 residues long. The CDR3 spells CASRWGRTSSDTQYF. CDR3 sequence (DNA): TGTGCCAGCAGGTGGGGTCGGACTAGCTCAGATACGCAGTATTTT.

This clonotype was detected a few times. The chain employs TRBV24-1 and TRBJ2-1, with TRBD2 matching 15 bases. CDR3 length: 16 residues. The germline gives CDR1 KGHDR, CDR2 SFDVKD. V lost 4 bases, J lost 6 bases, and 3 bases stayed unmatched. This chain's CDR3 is CATSDRGLAGGNEQFF. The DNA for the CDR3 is TGTGCCACCAGTGACCGGGGACTAGCGGGAGGCAATGAGCAGTTCTTC.

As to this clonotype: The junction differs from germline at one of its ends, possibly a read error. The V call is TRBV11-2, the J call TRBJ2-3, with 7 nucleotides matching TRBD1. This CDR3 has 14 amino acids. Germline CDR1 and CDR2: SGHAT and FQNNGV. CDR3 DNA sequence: TGTGCCAGCAAGCAAACAGGGGCCACAGATACGCATTATTTT. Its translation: CASKQTGATDTHYF.

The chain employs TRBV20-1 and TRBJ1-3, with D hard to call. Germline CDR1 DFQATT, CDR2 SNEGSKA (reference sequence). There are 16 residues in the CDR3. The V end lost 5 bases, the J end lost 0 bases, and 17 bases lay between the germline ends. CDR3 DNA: TGCAGTGCTGGGCGGGGAGGAGCCAGCTCTGGAAACACCATATATTTT. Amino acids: CSAGRGGASSGNTIYF.

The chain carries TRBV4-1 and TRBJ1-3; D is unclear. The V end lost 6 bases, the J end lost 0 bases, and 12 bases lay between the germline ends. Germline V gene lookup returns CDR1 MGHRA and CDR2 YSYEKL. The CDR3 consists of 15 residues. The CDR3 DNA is TGCGCCAGCAGTTTCGGTGCCGGCTCTGGAAACACCATATATTTT. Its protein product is CASSFGAGSGNTIYF.

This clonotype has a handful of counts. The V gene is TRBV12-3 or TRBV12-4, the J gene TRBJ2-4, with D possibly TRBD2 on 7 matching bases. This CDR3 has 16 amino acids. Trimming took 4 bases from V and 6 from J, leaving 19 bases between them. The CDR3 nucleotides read TGTGCCAGCAGTTCTCTCCCCGGGGGGCAGGGAAACATTCAGTACTTC. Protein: CASSSLPGGQGNIQYF.

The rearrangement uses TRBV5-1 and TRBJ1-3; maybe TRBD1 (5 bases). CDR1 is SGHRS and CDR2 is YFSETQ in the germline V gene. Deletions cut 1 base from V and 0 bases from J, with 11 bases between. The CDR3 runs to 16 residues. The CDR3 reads CASSLSAGLSGNTIYF. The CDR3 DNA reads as TGCGCCAGCAGCTTGTCGGCAGGGCTCTCTGGAAACACCATATATTTT.

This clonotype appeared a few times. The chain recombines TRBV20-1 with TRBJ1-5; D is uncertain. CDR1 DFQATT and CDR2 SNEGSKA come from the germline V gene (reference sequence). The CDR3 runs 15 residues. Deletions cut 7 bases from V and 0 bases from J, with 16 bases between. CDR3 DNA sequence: TGCAGTGTGAGCAGGAGGGTGAATAGCAATCAGCCCCAGCATTTT. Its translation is CSVSRRVNSNQPQHF.

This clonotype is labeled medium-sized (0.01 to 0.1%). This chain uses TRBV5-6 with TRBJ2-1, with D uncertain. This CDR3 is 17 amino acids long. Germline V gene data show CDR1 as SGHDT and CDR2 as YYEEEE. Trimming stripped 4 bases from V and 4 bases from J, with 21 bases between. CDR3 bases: TGTGCCAGCAGCCCAAAGCCTACCGGGTCCTTTTACAATGAGCAGTTCTTC. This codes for CASSPKPTGSFYNEQFF.

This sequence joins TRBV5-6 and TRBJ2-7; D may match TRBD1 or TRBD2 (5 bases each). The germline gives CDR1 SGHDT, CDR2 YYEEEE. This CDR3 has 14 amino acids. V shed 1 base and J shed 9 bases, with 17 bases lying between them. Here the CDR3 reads CASSLNRRALAQYF. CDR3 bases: TGTGCCAGCAGCTTGAACAGGCGGGCCCTCGCGCAGTACTTC. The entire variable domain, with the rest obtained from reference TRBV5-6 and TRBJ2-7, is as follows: DAGVTQSPTHLIKTRGQQVTLRCSPKSGHDTVSWYQQALGQGPQFIFQYYEEEERQRGNFPDRFSGHQFPNYSSELNVNALLLGDSALYLCASSLNRRALAQYFGPGTRLTVT.

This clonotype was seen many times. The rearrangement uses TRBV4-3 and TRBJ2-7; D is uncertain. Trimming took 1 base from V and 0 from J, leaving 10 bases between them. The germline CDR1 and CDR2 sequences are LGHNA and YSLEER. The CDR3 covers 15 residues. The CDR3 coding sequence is TGCGCCAGCAGCCAAGGTCCCAGTACCTCCTACGAGCAGTACTTC. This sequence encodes CASSQGPSTSYEQYF.

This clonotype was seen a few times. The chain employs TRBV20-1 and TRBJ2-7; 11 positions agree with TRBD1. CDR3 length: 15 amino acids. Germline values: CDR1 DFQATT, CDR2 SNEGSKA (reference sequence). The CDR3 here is CSSSTGTGGTYEQYF. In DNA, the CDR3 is TGCAGCTCCAGCACCGGGACAGGGGGAACCTACGAGCAGTACTTC.

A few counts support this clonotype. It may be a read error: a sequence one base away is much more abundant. The CDR3 protein is CASFPDMQYF. DNA of the CDR3: TGTGCCAGCTTTCCAGATATGCAGTATTTT. This chain joins TRBV2 and TRBJ2-3; D ambiguous. Germline V lookup: CDR1 SNHLY, CDR2 FYNNEI. The CDR3 is made up of 10 amino acids.

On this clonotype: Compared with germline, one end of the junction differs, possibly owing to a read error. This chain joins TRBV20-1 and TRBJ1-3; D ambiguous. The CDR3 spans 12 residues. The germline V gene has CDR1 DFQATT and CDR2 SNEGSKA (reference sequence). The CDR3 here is CSARASGSTIYF. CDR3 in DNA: TGCAGTGCTAGAGCTTCAGGAAGCACCATATATTTT.

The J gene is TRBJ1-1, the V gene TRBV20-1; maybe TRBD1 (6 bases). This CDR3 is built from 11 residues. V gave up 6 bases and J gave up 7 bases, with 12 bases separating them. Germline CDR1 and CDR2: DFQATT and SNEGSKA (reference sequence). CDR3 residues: CSATGLVEAFF. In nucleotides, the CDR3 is TGCAGTGCCACAGGGTTGGTTGAAGCTTTCTTT.

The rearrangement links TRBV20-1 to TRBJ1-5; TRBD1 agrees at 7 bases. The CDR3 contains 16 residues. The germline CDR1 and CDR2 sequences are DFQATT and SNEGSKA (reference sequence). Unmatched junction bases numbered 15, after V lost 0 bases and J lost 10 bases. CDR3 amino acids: CSARDLGGTALRPQHF. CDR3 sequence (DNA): TGCAGTGCTAGAGATTTGGGGGGGACAGCCCTTCGTCCCCAGCATTTT.